This T cell receptor (beta chain) was profiled in a study of blood T cell repertoires in COVID-19. Germline CDR1 reads SGHTA; CDR2 reads FQGNSA. This CDR3 has 15 residues. V was clipped by 4 bases and J by 4 bases; unmatched bases: 6. The data were produced by immunoSEQ multiplex PCR, yet TCRdb's version contains in-frame clones alone and is incomplete. The table lists around 180,000 clones, approximately 80% of them singletons. Clinical history as reported by participants underpinned cohort assignment. The chain combines TRBV7-2 with TRBJ1-3; 8 bases fit TRBD1. The clonotype originates from a man over 45 who had recovered from COVID-19. The sequencing sample was made of PBMCs or T cells enriched from blood (not recorded which). CDR3 coding DNA: TGTGCCAGCAGCTCTCAGGGGGCGCGGGGAAACACCATATATTTT. This translates into CASSSQGARGNTIYF.